This T cell receptor (beta chain) derives from a study of blood T cell repertoires in COVID-19. Here immunoSEQ multiplex PCR was the method, and the copy in TCRdb shows in-frame clones only, minus some. Counted here are roughly 400,000 clones, over 85% occurring once; the ten biggest clones make up about 1.7%. Participants were placed into cohorts based on the clinical history they reported. The germline V gene has CDR1 KGHSH and CDR2 LQKENI. V lost 3 bases, J lost 0 bases, and 20 bases lay in between. The CDR3 is made up of 19 amino acids. The sequence derives from a woman aged 30 to 39 who had recovered from COVID-19. Material for sequencing was PBMCs or T cells enriched from blood (not recorded which). This chain links TRBV18 with TRBJ2-2; TRBD1 is a possible D gene (5 bases). The chain's CDR3 is CASSPFSLTATANTGELFF. The DNA of the CDR3 is TGTGCCAGCTCACCGTTTTCCTTGACAGCCACAGCGAACACCGGGGAGCTGTTTTTT.